These 25 T cell receptor beta chains were all obtained from the same sample, sequenced in a study of STAT5B mutations in CD4+ large granular lymphocyte leukemia. Sequencing was performed with immunoSEQ multiplex PCR; in TCRdb, only in-frame clones are kept and a portion is missing. The sample has over 30,000 clones, more than 65% seen once; the top ten hold 7.1%. The sample comprised CD4+ T cells from blood buffy coats. These receptors were obtained from a human donor in good health.

The chain has TRBV29-1 and TRBJ2-3; D gene ambiguous. V lost 7 bases and J lost 2, with 22 bases in between. CDR1 SQVTM and CDR2 ANQGSEA come from the germline V gene. The length of the CDR3 is 16 residues. Here the CDR3 reads CSAEALRVPDTDTQYF. The CDR3 DNA is TGCAGCGCCGAGGCCCTCAGAGTCCCAGACACAGATACGCAGTATTTT.

The chain recombines TRBV7-9 with TRBJ1-4; D unresolved. Deletions cut 3 bases from V and 7 bases from J, with 9 bases between. The CDR3 is 13 amino acids. Germline lookup yields CDR1 SEHNR and CDR2 FQNEAQ (reference sequence). In DNA form, the CDR3 reads TGTGCCAGCAGCTTCAGAATTGCTGAAAAACTGTTTTTT. It codes for CASSFRIAEKLFF.

The V gene is TRBV7-9, the J gene TRBJ2-1, with no clear D. This CDR3 region has 11 residues. V was trimmed by 5 bases and J by 2 bases, leaving 1 base between them. CDR1 is SEHNR and CDR2 is FQNEAQ in the germline V gene (reference sequence). DNA for the CDR3: TGTGCCAGCAGCCCCTACAATGAGCAGTTCTTC. This encodes CASSPYNEQFF.

The V gene is TRBV7-9, the J gene TRBJ1-6; perhaps TRBD1 as D (5 bases). The length of the CDR3 is 15 residues. CDR1 is SEHNR, CDR2 FQNEAQ, per germline (reference sequence). V dropped 3 bases and J dropped 3 bases, with 9 bases sitting between them. CDR3 nucleotide sequence: TGTGCCAGCAGCTTGGGCAGGGACTATAATTCACCCCTCCACTTT. It encodes CASSLGRDYNSPLHF.

This clone has just one count. The gene calls are TRBV6-1 and TRBJ2-5; 7 bases agree with TRBD1. The ends lost 5 bases at V and 5 bases at J; junction bases unmatched: 8. The CDR3 covers 14 residues. Germline V CDR1 and CDR2: MNHNS, SASEGT. CDR3 protein: CASSLRQGGETQYF. The DNA for the CDR3 is TGTGCCAGCAGTCTTAGACAGGGTGGCGAGACCCAGTACTTC.

This chain joins TRBV2 and TRBJ1-5, with TRBD1 as a possible D gene (6 bases). The CDR3 runs to 14 residues. The V end was cut by 6 bases, the J end by 6 bases, with 15 bases between. The germline CDR1 and CDR2 sequences are SNHLY and FYNNEI. CDR3 DNA sequence: TGTGCCAGCAGGGGTGGGGGGGCAGGTCAGCCCCAGCATTTT. As protein: CASRGGGAGQPQHF. The full variable domain, its missing parts supplied by reference TRBV2 and TRBJ1-5, is EPEVTQTPSHQVTQMGQEVILRCVPISNHLYFYWYRQILGQKVEFLVSFYNNEISEKSEIFDDQFSVERPDGSNFTLKIRSTKLEDSAMYFCASRGGGAGQPQHFGDGTRLSIL.

The V call is TRBV7-9, the J call TRBJ1-1; the match to TRBD1 covers 12 bases. The ends lost 5 bases at V and 7 bases at J; junction bases unmatched: 8. This CDR3 is built from 15 residues. Germline loops: CDR1 SEHNR, CDR2 FQNEAQ (reference sequence). The CDR3 nucleotides are TGTGCCAGCAGCCAACGGGACAGGGGGCTTCTTGAAGCTTTCTTT. It specifies CASSQRDRGLLEAFF.

This chain links TRBV11-2 with TRBJ2-7, with D perhaps given as TRBD1 or TRBD2 (5 bases each). V was pared by 3 bases and J by 0 bases, with 15 bases between. The CDR3 runs to 16 residues. Germline V gene lookup returns CDR1 SGHAT and CDR2 FQNNGV. The CDR3 spells CASSFVFGTASYEQYF. CDR3 bases: TGTGCCAGCAGCTTTGTATTCGGGACGGCCTCCTACGAGCAGTACTTC.

This chain uses TRBV5-6 with TRBJ1-1, with no clear D. Trimming cost V 0 bases and J 11 bases, with 14 bases left between them. The germline V gene encodes CDR1 SGHDT and CDR2 YYEEEE. The CDR3 covers 13 residues. This CDR3 reads CASSLGVIRLAFF. The DNA of the CDR3 is TGTGCCAGCAGCTTGGGAGTGATAAGGCTGGCTTTCTTT.

The chain carries TRBV27 and TRBJ1-2, with TRBD1 matching 7 bases. Germline values: CDR1 MNHEY, CDR2 SMNVEV (reference sequence). V lost 3 bases, J lost 7 bases, and 5 bases stayed unmatched. The CDR3 loop spans 13 amino acids. In DNA form, the CDR3 reads TGTGCCAGCAGTTTGGGGGACAGCTTTGGCTACACCTTC. This encodes CASSLGDSFGYTF.

The chain links TRBV18 to TRBJ2-2; the D gene is possibly TRBD1 (6 bases). The CDR3 has 17 amino acids. Germline assignment: CDR1 KGHSH and CDR2 LQKENI. V was clipped by 2 bases and J by 4 bases, with 17 bases between them. The CDR3 sequence: CASSPTLQGHSTGELFF. DNA for the CDR3: TGTGCCAGCTCACCAACATTACAGGGACACAGCACCGGGGAGCTGTTTTTT.

The chain joins TRBV11-3 to TRBJ2-7, with D possibly called TRBD1 or TRBD2 (5 bases each). Trimming removed 4 bases at V and 4 bases at J, with 20 bases between. The germline V gene has CDR1 SGHNT and CDR2 YENEEA. The length of the CDR3 is 16 residues. The CDR3 nucleotides read TGTGCCAGCAGCTCCCCCCTACCGGGGACGGGGTACGAGCAGTACTTC. It translates to CASSSPLPGTGYEQYF.

V usage is TRBV18 and J usage is TRBJ2-2; 8 nucleotides match TRBD1. This CDR3 spans 15 amino acids. Trimming cost V 5 bases and J 0 bases; bases outside gene matches: 2. CDR1 is KGHSH, CDR2 LQKENI, per germline. The CDR3 nucleotides are TGTGCCAGCTCATCACAGGGGGCGAACACCGGGGAGCTGTTTTTT. Amino acids: CASSSQGANTGELFF.

The gene calls are TRBV5-1 and TRBJ1-1; TRBD1 might be the D (6 bases). Germline CDR1 and CDR2: SGHRS and YFSETQ. With 3 bases removed from V and 4 bases from J, the gap between germline ends came to 13 bases. The CDR3 runs to 14 residues. The chain's CDR3 is CASSSEQGRTEAFF. CDR3 sequence (DNA): TGCGCCAGCAGCTCCGAACAGGGTCGCACTGAAGCTTTCTTT.

With regard to this clone: At one end the junction does not follow the germline gene, possibly because of a read error. V is TRBV5-1 and J is TRBJ2-5, with 8 bases that match TRBD1. The CDR3 is 15 residues long. The germline CDR1 and CDR2 sequences are SGHRS and YFSETQ. The DNA for the CDR3 is TGCGCCAGCAGTTTGGACAGGGCAGTCGGGCAGACCCAGTACTTC. Its translation: CASSLDRAVGQTQYF. Full variable domain (outside the CDR3, taken from reference TRBV5-1 and TRBJ2-5): KAGVTQTPRYLIKTRGQQVTLSCSPISGHRSVSWYQQTPGQGLQFLFEYFSETQRNKGNFPGRFSGRQFSNSRSEMNVSTLELGDSALYLCASSLDRAVGQTQYFGPGTRLLVL.

V usage is TRBV18 and J usage is TRBJ1-3, with D unclear. This CDR3 is built from 13 residues. Germline V gene data show CDR1 as KGHSH and CDR2 as LQKENI. V lost 6 bases and J 0 bases, leaving 6 bases between the germline ends. CDR3 bases: TGTGCCAGCTCCCCCAACTCTGGAAACACCATATATTTT. Translating it yields CASSPNSGNTIYF.

The rearrangement joins TRBV2 to TRBJ2-1, with TRBD2 as a possible D gene (5 bases). CDR3 length equals 13 residues. CDR1 is SNHLY, CDR2 FYNNEI, per germline. V lost 5 bases to trimming and J lost 8 bases, with 13 bases between them. This CDR3 is CASSLREQDEQFF. The CDR3 DNA reads TGTGCCAGCAGTTTAAGGGAGCAGGATGAGCAGTTCTTC.

V usage is TRBV5-1 and J usage is TRBJ2-1; 10 bases match TRBD2. The CDR3 is 15 amino acids. Trimming at V came to 6 bases and at J to 7 bases, leaving 10 bases not matched to a gene. From germline, CDR1 is SGHRS and CDR2 YFSETQ. CDR3 region: CASTTSGIRENEQFF. The CDR3, as DNA: TGCGCCAGCACAACTAGCGGGATAAGAGAAAATGAGCAGTTCTTC.

V gene TRBV2 combines with J gene TRBJ1-5; D gene uncertain. Germline CDR1 is SNHLY and CDR2 is FYNNEI. V gave up 4 bases and J gave up 13 bases, with 20 bases separating them. The CDR3 has 14 amino acids. The CDR3 region has the DNA TGTGCCAGCAGTGGCTCCTTCCTCGTCCAGGCGCAGCATTTT. This translates into CASSGSFLVQAQHF.

This chain joins TRBV19 and TRBJ2-5; D is unclear. This CDR3 is 16 amino acids long. The V end lost 3 bases, the J end lost 2 bases, and 16 bases lay between the germline ends. Germline V gene sequence: CDR1 LNHDA, CDR2 SQIVND (reference sequence). DNA for the CDR3: TGTGCCAGTAGTATGGGGTTGCTCCTACGACAAGAGACCCAGTACTTC. As protein: CASSMGLLLRQETQYF. The full variable domain, with the rest looked up from reference TRBV19 and TRBJ2-5, is DGGITQSPKYLFRKEGQNVTLSCEQNLNHDAMYWYRQDPGQGLRLIYYSQIVNDFQKGDIAEGYSVSREKKESFPLTVTSAQKNPTAFYLCASSMGLLLRQETQYFGPGTRLLVL.

V is TRBV11-3 and J is TRBJ2-7; 14 nucleotides match TRBD2. CDR1 and CDR2 (germline): SGHNT, YENEEA. CDR3 length equals 17 residues. With 4 bases clipped from V and 7 bases from J, the junction kept 12 bases outside the gene matches. The CDR3 here is CASSSGTGLAGALEQYF. The CDR3 DNA sequence: TGTGCCAGCAGCTCAGGAACGGGACTAGCGGGAGCTTTGGAGCAGTACTTC.

The chain joins TRBV27 to TRBJ2-6; D remains ambiguous. Germline V gene sequence: CDR1 MNHEY, CDR2 SMNVEV (reference sequence). Trimming stripped 3 bases from V and 3 bases from J, with 3 bases between. This CDR3 contains 13 residues. CDR3 DNA: TGTGCCAGCAGTTTTCTTGGGGCCAACGTCCTGACTTTC. Its translation is CASSFLGANVLTF.

This clone was picked up a small number of times. The chain joins TRBV9 to TRBJ1-1; no firm D call. The CDR3 is 14 amino acids. Germline V gives CDR1 SGDLS, CDR2 YYNGEE. V was cut by 0 bases and J by 11 bases, with 17 bases left in between. CDR3 in amino acids: CASSVGSRRPGAFF. The CDR3 DNA reads TGTGCCAGCAGCGTAGGTTCCCGACGGCCTGGTGCTTTCTTT.

The genes are TRBV4-1 and TRBJ1-2; D ambiguous. Trimming stripped 5 bases from V and 2 bases from J, with 12 bases between. Germline V lookup: CDR1 MGHRA, CDR2 YSYEKL. The CDR3 sequence is 14 residues long. The CDR3 DNA reads as TGCGCCAGCAGCTCTCTGGACGGAAACTATGGCTACACCTTC. This encodes CASSSLDGNYGYTF.

The chain is built from TRBV5-1 and TRBJ2-6; D call uncertain. CDR1 and CDR2 from the germline V gene are SGHRS and YFSETQ. Trimming removed 4 bases from V and 0 bases from J, with 11 bases in between. The CDR3 loop spans 16 amino acids. The CDR3 spells CASSQTRSSGANVLTF. The DNA of the CDR3 is TGCGCCAGCAGCCAGACACGAAGCTCTGGGGCCAACGTCCTGACTTTC.